What follows are 13 T cell receptor beta chains derived from one specimen sequenced in a study of T cells in tuberculosis. Produced via immunoSEQ multiplex PCR; TCRdb's table is partial and in-frame only. The top ten clones hold under 8% of a sample with 25,000 or so clones, 85% to 90% of them seen once. The sample consisted of PBMCs. The receptors originated from a donor aged 10 to 29 with latent tuberculosis or without tuberculosis infection.

The count of this clone is one. This rearrangement joins TRBV7-8 to TRBJ2-7; 10 bases line up with TRBD1. CDR3 length equals 14 residues. Germline V gene lookup returns CDR1 SGHVS and CDR2 FQNEAQ. V trimming: 6 bases; J trimming: 5 bases; junction bases outside the gene matches: 7. The CDR3 coding sequence is TGTGCCAGCAGTACGACAGGGGGCGGACACGAGCAGTACTTC. It translates to CASSTTGGGHEQYF.

This chain links TRBV2 with TRBJ2-7; 7 nucleotides agree with TRBD1. V was clipped by 6 bases and J by 7 bases; unmatched bases: 15. CDR3 length: 15 amino acids. Germline values: CDR1 SNHLY, CDR2 FYNNEI. In nucleotides, the CDR3 is TGTGCCAGCAGATCAAGACAGGGCAGCCCCGGGGAGCAGTACTTC. Translation gives CASRSRQGSPGEQYF.

This clone has a single count. This chain connects TRBV15 to TRBJ2-2; 7 bases line up with TRBD1. CDR3 length: 15 residues. The V and J ends lost 5 bases and 4 bases, in that order; junction bases with no gene match: 7. Germline loops: CDR1 LNHNV, CDR2 YYDKDF (reference sequence). For the CDR3, the DNA is TGTGCCACCAGCGCACAGGGGTTAGGCACCGGGGAGCTGTTTTTT. Amino acids: CATSAQGLGTGELFF.

The V gene is TRBV6-5, the J gene TRBJ2-5; D gene unclear. Between the trimmed V and J ends, which lost 4 bases and 7 bases, there was a span of 16 bases. CDR1 and CDR2 from the germline V gene are MNHEY and SVGAGI. CDR3 length: 14 residues. The DNA for the CDR3 is TGTGCCAGCAGTTTTGACGGCAACTCAGGGACCCAGTACTTC. The encoded protein is CASSFDGNSGTQYF.

The chain carries TRBV12-5 and TRBJ1-1; TRBD1 matches at 8 bases. CDR3 length equals 16 residues. With 7 bases clipped from V and 7 bases from J, the junction kept 17 bases outside the gene matches. In germline, CDR1 is LGHNT, CDR2 FRNRAP. The CDR3 bases are TGTGCTAGTGTCCCGCCCCGGGGTCAGGGGGCGATTGAAGCTTTCTTT. It encodes CASVPPRGQGAIEAFF. The variable domain in full, completed from reference TRBV12-5 and TRBJ1-1, reads DARVTQTPRHKVTEMGQEVTMRCQPILGHNTVFWYRQTMMQGLELLAYFRNRAPLDDSGMPKDRFSAEMPDATLATLKIQPSEPRDSAVYFCASVPPRGQGAIEAFFGQGTRLTVV.

By frequency in the sample, this clone is medium-sized. The rearrangement joins TRBV6-5 to TRBJ2-1; 11 positions agree with TRBD2. The V and J ends lost 4 bases and 5 bases, in that order; junction bases with no gene match: 4. Looked up from germline, CDR1 is MNHEY and CDR2 is SVGAGI. The CDR3 length is 15 residues. CDR3: CASSLTSGANNEQFF. The CDR3 bases are TGTGCCAGCAGTTTGACTAGCGGGGCCAACAATGAGCAGTTCTTC.

The V gene is TRBV5-1, the J gene TRBJ2-3; D unclear. V shed 0 bases and J shed 0 bases, with 8 bases lying between them. Per the germline V gene, CDR1 is SGHRS and CDR2 is YFSETQ. This CDR3 region has 15 residues. The CDR3 loop is CASSLEATSTDTQYF. DNA of the CDR3: TGCGCCAGCAGCTTGGAGGCGACTAGCACAGATACGCAGTATTTT.

J is TRBJ1-1 and V is TRBV28; D remains ambiguous. The CDR3 runs to 15 residues. Germline assignment: CDR1 MDHEN and CDR2 SYDVKM. V shed 3 bases and J shed 2 bases, with 13 bases lying between them. The CDR3 spells CASSFWQAGNTEAFF. In nucleotides, the CDR3 is TGTGCCAGCAGTTTCTGGCAGGCCGGCAACACTGAAGCTTTCTTT. The variable domain in full, with the rest retrieved from reference TRBV28 and TRBJ1-1, is DVKVTQSSRYLVKRTGEKVFLECVQDMDHENMFWYRQDPGLGLRLIYFSYDVKMKEKGDIPEGYSVSREKKERFSLILESASTNQTSMYLCASSFWQAGNTEAFFGQGTRLTVV.

The chain links TRBV7-9 to TRBJ1-6; 7 positions match TRBD1. J was trimmed by 8 bases and V by 4 bases; bases with no gene match: 8. This CDR3 contains 15 residues. The germline gives CDR1 SEHNR, CDR2 FQNEAQ (reference sequence). The CDR3 region has the DNA TGTGCCAGCAGCTACCGGGACAGAGTAGATTCACCCCTCCACTTT. Encoded protein: CASSYRDRVDSPLHF. The full variable domain, in which reference TRBV7-9 and TRBJ1-6 provide the parts outside the CDR3, is DTGVSQNPRHKITKRGQNVTFRCDPISEHNRLYWYRQTLGQGPEFLTYFQNEAQLEKSRLLSDRFSAERPKGSFSTLEIQRTEQGDSAMYLCASSYRDRVDSPLHFGNGTRLTVT.

J is TRBJ2-5 and V is TRBV28; TRBD2 aligns across 10 bases. The CDR3 loop spans 15 amino acids. Germline trimming cut 11 bases from V and 3 bases from J; bases unmatched to any gene: 12. From germline, CDR1 is MDHEN and CDR2 SYDVKM. CDR3 in DNA: TGTGCCCTCCAGGGACCCAGCGGGGGGGAAGAGACCCAGTACTTC. Protein product: CALQGPSGGEETQYF. Based on the CDR3 plus reference TRBV28 and TRBJ2-5, the full variable domain is DVKVTQSSRYLVKRTGEKVFLECVQDMDHENMFWYRQDPGLGLRLIYFSYDVKMKEKGDIPEGYSVSREKKERFSLILESASTNQTSMYLCALQGPSGGEETQYFGPGTRLLVL.

This chain connects TRBV12-2 to TRBJ1-5; the DNA was not compared with TRBD1, the D call given in the table. TRBV12-2 is a pseudogene. This CDR3 contains 15 residues. As DNA, the CDR3 is TGTGCAAGTCGCTGGACAGGGAGAAGCAATCAGCCCCAGCATTTT. Its protein is CASRWTGRSNQPQHF.

This chain connects TRBV27 to TRBJ2-3; 9 nucleotides match TRBD2. The germline V gene encodes CDR1 MNHEY and CDR2 SMNVEV (reference sequence). Unmatched junction bases numbered 10, after V lost 7 bases and J lost 5 bases. The CDR3 runs 15 residues. The CDR3 loop is CASISKRGAVDTQYF. The CDR3 coding sequence is TGTGCCAGCATTTCCAAGCGGGGGGCAGTAGATACGCAGTATTTT.

The rearrangement links TRBV5-1 to TRBJ2-1; 12 nucleotides agree with TRBD2. The CDR3 has 15 amino acids. Germline CDR1 reads SGHRS; CDR2 reads YFSETQ. The trim removed 2 bases at V and 9 bases at J, leaving 6 bases unmatched. The CDR3 spells CASSLVTSGGLEQFF. The CDR3 nucleotides read TGCGCCAGCAGCTTAGTCACTAGCGGGGGGCTTGAGCAGTTCTTC. Using reference TRBV5-1 and TRBJ2-1 for the parts outside the CDR3, the full variable domain is KAGVTQTPRYLIKTRGQQVTLSCSPISGHRSVSWYQQTPGQGLQFLFEYFSETQRNKGNFPGRFSGRQFSNSRSEMNVSTLELGDSALYLCASSLVTSGGLEQFFGPGTRLTVL.